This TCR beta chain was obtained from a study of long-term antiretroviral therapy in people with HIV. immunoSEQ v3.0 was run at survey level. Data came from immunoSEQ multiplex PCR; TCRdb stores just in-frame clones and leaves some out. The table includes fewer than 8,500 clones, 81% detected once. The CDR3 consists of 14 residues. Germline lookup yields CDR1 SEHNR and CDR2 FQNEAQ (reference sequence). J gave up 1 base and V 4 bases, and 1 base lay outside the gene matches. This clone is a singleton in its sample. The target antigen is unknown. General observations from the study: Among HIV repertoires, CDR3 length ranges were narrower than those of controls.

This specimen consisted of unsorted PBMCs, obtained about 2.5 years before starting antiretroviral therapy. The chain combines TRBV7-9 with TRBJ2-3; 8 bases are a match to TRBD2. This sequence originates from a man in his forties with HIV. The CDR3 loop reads CASSSTSGTDTQYF. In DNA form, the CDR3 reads TGTGCCAGCAGCTCGACTAGCGGCACAGATACGCAGTATTTT.